This TCR beta chain was recorded in a study of blood T cell repertoires in COVID-19. As for the study in general: Acute and convalescent COVID-19 samples came from the United States, Italy and Spain. T cells, B-cell-depleted T cells, or PBMCs provided the cDNA or gDNA that served as material.

Trimming at V came to 7 bases and at J to 12 bases, leaving 14 bases not matched to a gene. The CDR3 extends over 13 amino acids. The germline gives CDR1 SGHDT, CDR2 YYEEEE. Per the authors' pipeline: Amplifying reference gene primers gave estimates of nucleated cell counts. Data came from immunoSEQ multiplex PCR; TCRdb stores just in-frame clones and leaves some out. For V, J and clone size, that table is used; D and trimming come from the DNA. In the table there are around 46,000 clones, approximately 83% of which are singletons. The sequencing input was peripheral blood. The V call is TRBV5-6, the J call TRBJ2-7; TRBD1 matches at 9 bases. The clonotype was recovered from a man between 65 and 85 years old with acute or convalescent COVID-19. This CDR3 reads CASGTGTGLYRYF. The CDR3 nucleotides are TGTGCCAGCGGTACCGGGACAGGGCTTTATCGGTACTTC.